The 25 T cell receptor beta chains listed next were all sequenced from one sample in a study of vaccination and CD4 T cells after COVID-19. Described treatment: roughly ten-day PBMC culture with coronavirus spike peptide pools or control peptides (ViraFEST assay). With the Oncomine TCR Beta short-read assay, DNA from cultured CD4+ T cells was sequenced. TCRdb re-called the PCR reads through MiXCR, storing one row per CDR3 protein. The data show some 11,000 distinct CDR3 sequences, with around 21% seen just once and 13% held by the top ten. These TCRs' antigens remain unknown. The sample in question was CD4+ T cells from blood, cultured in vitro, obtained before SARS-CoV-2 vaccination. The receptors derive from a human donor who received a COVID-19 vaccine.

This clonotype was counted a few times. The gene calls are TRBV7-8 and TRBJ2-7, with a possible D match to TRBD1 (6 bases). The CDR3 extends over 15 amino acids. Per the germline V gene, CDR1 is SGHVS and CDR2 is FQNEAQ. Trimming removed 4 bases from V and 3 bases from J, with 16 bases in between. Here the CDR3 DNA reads TGTGCCAGCAGCTCCACGGCAGGGGTGGACTACGAGCAGTACTTC. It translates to CASSSTAGVDYEQYF. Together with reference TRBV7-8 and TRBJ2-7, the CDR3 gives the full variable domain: GAGVSQSPRYKVAKRGQDVALRCDPISGHVSLFWYQQALGQGPEFLTYFQNEAQLDKSGLPSDRFFAERPEGSVSTLKIQRTQQEDSAVYLCASSSTAGVDYEQYFGPGTRLTVT.

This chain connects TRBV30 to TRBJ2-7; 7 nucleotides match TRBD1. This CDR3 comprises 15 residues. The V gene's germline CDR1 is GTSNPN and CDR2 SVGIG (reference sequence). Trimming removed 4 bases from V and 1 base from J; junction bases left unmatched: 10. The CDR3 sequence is CAWNTGQPKSYEQYF. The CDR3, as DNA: TGTGCCTGGAATACGGGACAGCCAAAATCCTACGAGCAGTACTTC.

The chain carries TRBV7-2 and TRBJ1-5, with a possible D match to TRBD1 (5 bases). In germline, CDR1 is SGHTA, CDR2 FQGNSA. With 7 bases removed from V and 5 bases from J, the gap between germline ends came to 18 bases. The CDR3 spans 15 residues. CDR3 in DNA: TGTGCCAGCACCCGGGCCGGGACTGAGGATCAGCCCCAGCATTTT. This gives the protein CASTRAGTEDQPQHF.

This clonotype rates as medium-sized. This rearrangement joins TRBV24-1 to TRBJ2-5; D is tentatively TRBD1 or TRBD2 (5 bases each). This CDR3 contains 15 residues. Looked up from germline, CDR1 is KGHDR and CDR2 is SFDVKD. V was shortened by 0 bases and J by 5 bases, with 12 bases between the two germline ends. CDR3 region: CATSDLQRGLETQYF. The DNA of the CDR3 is TGTGCCACCAGTGATTTGCAACGGGGCTTGGAGACCCAGTACTTC.

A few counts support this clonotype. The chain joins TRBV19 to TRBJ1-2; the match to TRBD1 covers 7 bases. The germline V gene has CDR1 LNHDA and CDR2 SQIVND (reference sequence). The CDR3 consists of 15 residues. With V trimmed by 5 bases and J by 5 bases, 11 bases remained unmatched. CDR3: CASSPLSQQGYGYTF. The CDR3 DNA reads TGTGCCAGTAGTCCCCTCTCTCAACAGGGGTATGGCTACACCTTC.

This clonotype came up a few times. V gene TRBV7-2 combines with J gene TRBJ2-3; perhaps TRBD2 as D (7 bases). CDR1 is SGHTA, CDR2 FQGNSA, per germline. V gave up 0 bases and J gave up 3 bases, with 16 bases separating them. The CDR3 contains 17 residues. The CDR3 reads CASSLASSGGATDTQYF. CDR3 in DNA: TGTGCCAGCAGCTTAGCGTCCTCGGGGGGCGCTACAGATACGCAGTATTTT.

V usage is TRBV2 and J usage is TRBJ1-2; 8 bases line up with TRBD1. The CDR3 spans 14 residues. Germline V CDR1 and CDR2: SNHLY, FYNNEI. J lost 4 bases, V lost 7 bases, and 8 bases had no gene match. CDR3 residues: CASKQGADSYGYTF. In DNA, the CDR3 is TGTGCCAGCAAGCAGGGGGCGGATAGCTATGGCTACACCTTC.

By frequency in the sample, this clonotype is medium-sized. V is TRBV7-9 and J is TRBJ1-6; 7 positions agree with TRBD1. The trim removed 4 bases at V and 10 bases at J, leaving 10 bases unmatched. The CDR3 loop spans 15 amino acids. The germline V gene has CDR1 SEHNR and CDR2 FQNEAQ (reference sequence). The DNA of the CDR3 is TGTGCCAGCAGCTCACAGGGGCTTGGAGGGTCACCCCTCCACTTT. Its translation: CASSSQGLGGSPLHF.

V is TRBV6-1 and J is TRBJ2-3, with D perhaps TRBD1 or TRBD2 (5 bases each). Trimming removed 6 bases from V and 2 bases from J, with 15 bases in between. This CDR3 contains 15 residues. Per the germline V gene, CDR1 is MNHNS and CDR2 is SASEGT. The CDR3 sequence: CASRSRDDYTDTQYF. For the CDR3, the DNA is TGTGCCAGCAGAAGCCGGGACGACTACACAGATACGCAGTATTTT.

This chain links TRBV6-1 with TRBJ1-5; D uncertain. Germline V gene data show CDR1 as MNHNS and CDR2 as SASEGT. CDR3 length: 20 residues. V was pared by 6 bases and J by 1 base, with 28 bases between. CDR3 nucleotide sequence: TGTGCCAGCAGGCCGGAACCGGGATCGCATAGAGAGAAAAGCAATCAGCCCCAGCATTTT. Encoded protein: CASRPEPGSHREKSNQPQHF.

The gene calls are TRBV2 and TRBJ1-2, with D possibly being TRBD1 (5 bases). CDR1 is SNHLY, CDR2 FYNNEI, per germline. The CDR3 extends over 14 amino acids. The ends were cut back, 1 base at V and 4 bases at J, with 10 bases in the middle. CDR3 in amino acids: CASSEVKGSYGYTF. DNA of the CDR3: TGTGCCAGCAGTGAAGTCAAGGGGAGCTATGGCTACACCTTC. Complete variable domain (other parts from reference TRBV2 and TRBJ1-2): EPEVTQTPSHQVTQMGQEVILRCVPISNHLYFYWYRQILGQKVEFLVSFYNNEISEKSEIFDDQFSVERPDGSNFTLKIRSTKLEDSAMYFCASSEVKGSYGYTFGSGTRLTVV.

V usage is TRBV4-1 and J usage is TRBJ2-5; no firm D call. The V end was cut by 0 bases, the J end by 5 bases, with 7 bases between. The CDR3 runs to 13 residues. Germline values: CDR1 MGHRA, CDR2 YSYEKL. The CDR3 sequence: CASSQDLLETQYF. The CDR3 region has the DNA TGCGCCAGCAGCCAAGATCTTTTGGAGACCCAGTACTTC.

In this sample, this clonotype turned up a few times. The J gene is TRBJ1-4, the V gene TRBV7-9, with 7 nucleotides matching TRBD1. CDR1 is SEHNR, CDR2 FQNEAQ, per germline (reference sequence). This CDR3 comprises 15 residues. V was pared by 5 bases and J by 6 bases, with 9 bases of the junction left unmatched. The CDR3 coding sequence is TGTGCCAGCAGCGTACAGGGGATTAGGCATGAAAAACTGTTTTTT. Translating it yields CASSVQGIRHEKLFF.

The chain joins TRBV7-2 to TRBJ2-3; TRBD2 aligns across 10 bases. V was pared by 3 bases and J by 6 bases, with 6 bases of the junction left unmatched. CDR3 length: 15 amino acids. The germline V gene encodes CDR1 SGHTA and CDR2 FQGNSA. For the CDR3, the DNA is TGTGCCAGCAGCTTTCCAGCGGGGGGGCAGGATACGCAGTATTTT. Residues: CASSFPAGGQDTQYF. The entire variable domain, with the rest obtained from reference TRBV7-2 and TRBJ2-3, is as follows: GAGVSQSPSNKVTEKGKDVELRCDPISGHTALYWYRQSLGQGLEFLIYFQGNSAPDKSGLPSDRFSAERTGGSVSTLTIQRTQQEDSAVYLCASSFPAGGQDTQYFGPGTRLTVL.

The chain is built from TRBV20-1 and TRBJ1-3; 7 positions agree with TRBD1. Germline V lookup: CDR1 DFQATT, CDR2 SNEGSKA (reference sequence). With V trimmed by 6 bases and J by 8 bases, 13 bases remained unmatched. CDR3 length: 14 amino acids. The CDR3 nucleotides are TGCAGTGCGCGGGGGGGACAGCTTCTGGACACCATATATTTT. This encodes CSARGGQLLDTIYF.

CDR3 bases: TGTGCCAGCAGCGTGGGACTAACCGATCAGCCCCAGCATTTT. Protein product: CASSVGLTDQPQHF. The rearrangement joins TRBV11-2 to TRBJ1-5, with a weak D call TRBD1 (5 bases). CDR3 length: 14 residues. Germline CDR1 and CDR2: SGHAT and FQNNGV. V was clipped by 5 bases and J by 5 bases, with 13 bases between them. The full variable domain, its missing parts supplied by reference TRBV11-2 and TRBJ1-5, is EAGVAQSPRYKIIEKRQSVAFWCNPISGHATLYWYQQILGQGPKLLIQFQNNGVVDDSQLPKDRFSAERLKGVDSTLKIQPAKLEDSAVYLCASSVGLTDQPQHFGDGTRLSIL.

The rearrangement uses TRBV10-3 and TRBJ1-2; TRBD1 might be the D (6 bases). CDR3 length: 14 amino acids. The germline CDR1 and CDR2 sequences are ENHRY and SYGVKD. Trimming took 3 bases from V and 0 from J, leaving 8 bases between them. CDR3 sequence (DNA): TGTGCCATCAGTGAACAGGGCCCTAACTATGGCTACACCTTC. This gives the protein CAISEQGPNYGYTF.

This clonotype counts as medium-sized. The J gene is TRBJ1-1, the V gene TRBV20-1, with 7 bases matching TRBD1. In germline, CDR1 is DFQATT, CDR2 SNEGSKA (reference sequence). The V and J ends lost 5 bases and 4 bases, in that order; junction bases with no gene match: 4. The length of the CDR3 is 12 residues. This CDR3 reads CSARQGGTEAFF. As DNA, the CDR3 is TGCAGTGCTCGACAGGGAGGCACTGAAGCTTTCTTT.

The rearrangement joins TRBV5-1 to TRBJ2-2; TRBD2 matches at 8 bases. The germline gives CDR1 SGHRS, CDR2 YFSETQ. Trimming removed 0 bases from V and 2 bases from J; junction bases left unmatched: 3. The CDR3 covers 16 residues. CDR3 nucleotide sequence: TGCGCCAGCAGCTTGGGCGGGGGGAGCAACACCGGGGAGCTGTTTTTT. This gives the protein CASSLGGGSNTGELFF.

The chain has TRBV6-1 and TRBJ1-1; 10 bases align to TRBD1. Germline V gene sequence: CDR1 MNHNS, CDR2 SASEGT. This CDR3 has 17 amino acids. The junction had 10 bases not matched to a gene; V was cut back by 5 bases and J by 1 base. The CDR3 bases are TGTGCCAGCAGTAGGGGACAGGGGAGGGCGGGGAACACTGAAGCTTTCTTT. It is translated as CASSRGQGRAGNTEAFF.

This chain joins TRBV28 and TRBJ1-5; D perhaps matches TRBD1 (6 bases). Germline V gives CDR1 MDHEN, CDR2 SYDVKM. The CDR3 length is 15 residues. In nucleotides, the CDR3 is TGTGCTTATTCGAGGGGGATTTTACGCAATCAGCCCCAGCATTTT. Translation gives CAYSRGILRNQPQHF.

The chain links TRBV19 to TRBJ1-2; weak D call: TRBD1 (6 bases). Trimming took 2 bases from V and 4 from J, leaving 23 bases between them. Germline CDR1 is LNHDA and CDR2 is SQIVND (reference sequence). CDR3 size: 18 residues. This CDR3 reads CASSINQGTTGRRYGYTF. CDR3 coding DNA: TGTGCCAGTAGTATAAACCAGGGGACTACGGGGCGCCGCTATGGCTACACCTTC.

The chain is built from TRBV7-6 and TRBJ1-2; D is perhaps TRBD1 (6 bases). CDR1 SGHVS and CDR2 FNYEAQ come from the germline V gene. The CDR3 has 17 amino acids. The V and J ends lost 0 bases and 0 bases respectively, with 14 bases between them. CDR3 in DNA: TGTGCCAGCAGCTTAGCACCGGGGGCCCTATCTAACTATGGCTACACCTTC. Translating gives CASSLAPGALSNYGYTF.

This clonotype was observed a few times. CDR3 residues: CASSKMNLQGANEKLFF. CDR3 DNA: TGTGCCAGCAGCAAGATGAACCTACAGGGGGCTAATGAAAAACTGTTTTTT. The gene calls are TRBV11-2 and TRBJ1-4; 8 positions agree with TRBD1. Germline CDR1 reads SGHAT; CDR2 reads FQNNGV. V was clipped by 5 bases and J by 3 bases; unmatched bases: 11. This CDR3 contains 17 residues. Using reference TRBV11-2 and TRBJ1-4 for the parts outside the CDR3, the full variable domain is EAGVAQSPRYKIIEKRQSVAFWCNPISGHATLYWYQQILGQGPKLLIQFQNNGVVDDSQLPKDRFSAERLKGVDSTLKIQPAKLEDSAVYLCASSKMNLQGANEKLFFGSGTQLSVL.

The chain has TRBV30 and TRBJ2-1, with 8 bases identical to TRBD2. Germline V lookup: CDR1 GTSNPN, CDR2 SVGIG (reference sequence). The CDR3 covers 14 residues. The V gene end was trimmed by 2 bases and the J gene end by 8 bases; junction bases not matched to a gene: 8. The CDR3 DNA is TGTGCCTGGAGTTTCCGGGGGGGCTTATATGAGCAGTTCTTC. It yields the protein CAWSFRGGLYEQFF.